This TCR beta chain comes out of a study of cytotoxic CD8 clonotypes in ibrutinib-treated CLL. Findings and limits, study-wide: Clonality rose at ibrutinib response, held steady in sustained remission, and fell toward baseline at progression. Baseline levels of clonality went above those of age-matched healthy donors and moved with circulating CD8+ T-cell counts. Clonotypes that were public were uncommon, and they contracted or stayed stable on treatment.

The V and J ends lost 4 bases and 2 bases respectively, with 7 bases between them. This CDR3 is built from 12 residues. Per the germline V gene, CDR1 is SGHRS and CDR2 is YFSETQ. Note on this clone: The antigen remains undetermined.

Using immunoSEQ multiplex PCR, the repertoire was profiled, and TCRdb retains in-frame clones only, with some absent. This sample has more than 300,000 clones, with roughly 80% found just once. This clonotype originated in a human donor with chronic lymphocytic leukemia. The chain couples TRBV5-1 to TRBJ2-7; D gene ambiguous. Sample: PBMCs, taken before ibrutinib treatment. The chain's CDR3 is CASSADPYEQYF. In nucleotides, the CDR3 is TGCGCCAGCAGCGCCGACCCCTACGAGCAGTACTTC.